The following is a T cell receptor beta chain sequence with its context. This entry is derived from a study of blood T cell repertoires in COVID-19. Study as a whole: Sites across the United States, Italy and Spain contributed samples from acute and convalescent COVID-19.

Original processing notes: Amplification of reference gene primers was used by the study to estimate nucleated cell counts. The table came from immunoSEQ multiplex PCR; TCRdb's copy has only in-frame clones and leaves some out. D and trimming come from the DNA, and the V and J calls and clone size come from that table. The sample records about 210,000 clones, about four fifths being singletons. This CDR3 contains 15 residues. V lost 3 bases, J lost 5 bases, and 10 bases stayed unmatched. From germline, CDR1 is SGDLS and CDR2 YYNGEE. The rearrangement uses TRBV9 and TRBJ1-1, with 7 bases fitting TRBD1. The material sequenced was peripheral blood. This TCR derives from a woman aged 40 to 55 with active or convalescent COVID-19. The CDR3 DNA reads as TGTGCCAGCAGCGCAGAGGGGGCGGGAGGAACTGAAGCTTTCTTT. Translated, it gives CASSAEGAGGTEAFF. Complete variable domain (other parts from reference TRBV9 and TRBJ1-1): DSGVTQTPKHLITATGQRVTLRCSPRSGDLSVYWYQQSLDQGLQFLIQYYNGEERAKGNILERFSAQQFPDLHSELNLSSLELGDSALYFCASSAEGAGGTEAFFGQGTRLTVV.